The 6 T cell receptor beta chains reported below all come from one sample, sequenced in a study of blood T cell repertoires in COVID-19. Repertoires were generated with immunoSEQ multiplex PCR, while TCRdb's copy carries only in-frame clones and drops some. The repertoire includes about 260,000 clones, approximately 85% of them detected once, and about 0.7% sits in the top ten. Sample: peripheral blood. The source is a human donor in a cohort sampled during active COVID-19.

V is TRBV7-2 and J is TRBJ1-1, with TRBD1 matching over 9 bases. Germline-derived CDR1 and CDR2 are SGHTA and FQGNSA. The CDR3 runs 15 residues. V was clipped by 5 bases and J by 4 bases; unmatched bases: 8. DNA of the CDR3: TGTGCCAGCAGCCCGATCGGACAGGGGAGCACTGAAGCTTTCTTT. This sequence encodes CASSPIGQGSTEAFF. Supplemented by reference TRBV7-2 and TRBJ1-1, the full variable domain reads GAGVSQSPSNKVTEKGKDVELRCDPISGHTALYWYRQSLGQGLEFLIYFQGNSAPDKSGLPSDRFSAERTGGSVSTLTIQRTQQEDSAVYLCASSPIGQGSTEAFFGQGTRLTVV.

The genes are TRBV6-2 or TRBV6-3 and TRBJ1-2; D is unresolved. Germline loops: CDR1 MNHEY, CDR2 SVGEGT. Trimming removed 2 bases at V and 7 bases at J, with 5 bases between. The CDR3 has 11 amino acids. The CDR3 loop is CASSYEAGYTF. The CDR3 region has the DNA TGTGCCAGCAGTTACGAAGCTGGCTACACCTTC.

This chain uses TRBV12-3 or TRBV12-4 with TRBJ1-5; weak D call: TRBD1 (6 bases). Trimming removed 6 bases from V and 10 bases from J, with 13 bases in between. CDR3 length: 12 residues. The chain's CDR3 is CASRLDSRPQHF. The CDR3 DNA sequence: TGTGCCAGCAGACTGGACAGTCGACCCCAGCATTTT.

This CDR3 is CASSLVAGLIYEQYF. CDR3 DNA: TGTGCCAGCAGCTTAGTGGCAGGACTGATCTACGAGCAGTACTTC. The V gene is TRBV7-2, the J gene TRBJ2-7; maybe TRBD2 (5 bases). The CDR3 runs to 15 residues. V lost 1 base, J lost 3 bases, and 13 bases lay in between. The germline gives CDR1 SGHTA, CDR2 FQGNSA.

V and J are TRBV30 and TRBJ1-4; no clear D gene. This CDR3 comprises 14 residues. The germline V gene encodes CDR1 GTSNPN and CDR2 SVGIG (reference sequence). V was cut by 2 bases and J by 4 bases, with 11 bases left in between. CDR3 in amino acids: CAWSHPGGNEKLFF. The CDR3 DNA is TGTGCCTGGAGTCACCCCGGCGGTAATGAAAAACTGTTTTTT.

The chain employs TRBV27 and TRBJ1-6; 9 bases are shared with TRBD1. From germline, CDR1 is MNHEY and CDR2 SMNVEV (reference sequence). With 5 bases clipped from V and 10 bases from J, the junction kept 12 bases outside the gene matches. This CDR3 is built from 16 residues. CDR3 sequence reads: CASSPPPGQGLSPLHF. The CDR3 bases are TGTGCCAGCAGTCCGCCCCCGGGACAGGGCTTATCACCCCTCCACTTT.